These 32 T cell receptor beta chains were sequenced from one sample in a study of cytomegalovirus exposure and HLA in healthy donors. PCR primers comprised 60 Vbeta and 13 Jbeta primers. Assay: immunoSEQ multiplex PCR; the TCRdb copy retains only in-frame clones and omits some. The table lists around 140,000 clones, approximately 87% of them singletons. Sequencing was done on a sample of PBMCs. The source of these receptors is a woman aged 25 to 45 in good health and CMV-seronegative.

V usage is TRBV7-9 and J usage is TRBJ2-3; 9 positions match TRBD2. Looked up from germline, CDR1 is SEHNR and CDR2 is FQNEAQ (reference sequence). V dropped 1 base and J dropped 2; count of bases not matched to a gene: 7. CDR3 length: 17 amino acids. The CDR3 sequence: CASSLVKAGGPTDTQYF. The CDR3, as DNA: TGTGCCAGCAGCTTAGTCAAAGCGGGGGGCCCCACAGATACGCAGTATTTT.

The chain uses TRBV30 and TRBJ1-4; 9 nucleotides match TRBD1. V lost 7 bases to trimming and J lost 8 bases; unmatched junction nucleotides: 17. Germline V gene lookup returns CDR1 GTSNPN and CDR2 SVGIG (reference sequence). The CDR3 runs to 16 residues. The CDR3 reads CASNVPGTGPGEKLFF. CDR3 DNA sequence: TGTGCCTCAAACGTTCCCGGGACAGGGCCCGGAGAAAAACTGTTTTTT. The entire variable domain, with the rest obtained from reference TRBV30 and TRBJ1-4, is as follows: SQTIHQWPATLVQPVGSPLSLECTVEGTSNPNLYWYRQAAGRGLQLLFYSVGIGQISSEVPQNLSASRPQDRQFILSSKKLLLSDSGFYLCASNVPGTGPGEKLFFGSGTQLSVL.

The rearrangement joins TRBV18 to TRBJ2-5; D gene uncertain. V was cut by 5 bases and J by 3 bases, with 7 bases left in between. Germline CDR1 is KGHSH and CDR2 is LQKENI. The CDR3 runs to 12 residues. CDR3 protein: CASSTREETQYF. CDR3 in DNA: TGTGCCAGCTCAACGCGAGAAGAGACCCAGTACTTC.

The J gene is TRBJ1-5, the V gene TRBV28, with a possible D match to TRBD1 (6 bases). The V gene lost 6 bases and the J gene lost 0 bases, with 15 bases spanning the gap. The CDR3 consists of 16 residues. CDR1 is MDHEN and CDR2 is SYDVKM in the germline V gene. CDR3 sequence: CASSLTGWYSNQPQHF. CDR3 DNA: TGTGCCAGCAGCTTGACAGGCTGGTATAGCAATCAGCCCCAGCATTTT.

The chain carries TRBV7-9 and TRBJ1-1, with a possible D match to TRBD1 (6 bases). The V and J ends lost 1 base and 0 bases respectively, with 12 bases between them. Germline CDR1 SEHNR, CDR2 FQNEAQ (reference sequence). The CDR3 is 16 amino acids. The CDR3 DNA is TGTGCCAGCAGCTTAGTAGGGAGGGGGGTGAACACTGAAGCTTTCTTT. Encoded protein: CASSLVGRGVNTEAFF.

This chain links TRBV9 with TRBJ2-3; D is perhaps TRBD2 (7 bases). CDR3 length equals 17 residues. Trimming pared 4 bases from V and 0 bases from J, leaving 18 bases between. The V gene's germline CDR1 is SGDLS and CDR2 YYNGEE. CDR3 bases: TGTGCCAGCAGCCCGGAGGGCGGGGGCCCGAGCACAGATACGCAGTATTTT. Translation gives CASSPEGGGPSTDTQYF. The variable domain in full, with the rest retrieved from reference TRBV9 and TRBJ2-3, is DSGVTQTPKHLITATGQRVTLRCSPRSGDLSVYWYQQSLDQGLQFLIQYYNGEERAKGNILERFSAQQFPDLHSELNLSSLELGDSALYFCASSPEGGGPSTDTQYFGPGTRLTVL.

V usage is TRBV5-4 and J usage is TRBJ1-2; D is possibly TRBD1 (6 bases). V was shortened by 2 bases and J by 2 bases, with 13 bases between the two germline ends. Germline V CDR1 and CDR2: SGHNT, YYREEE (reference sequence). The CDR3 covers 15 residues. CDR3 nucleotides: TGTGCCAGCAGCTTCGTCGGACAGCCAAACTATGGCTACACCTTC. Amino acids: CASSFVGQPNYGYTF.

This chain uses TRBV18 with TRBJ1-3; D is perhaps TRBD1 (5 bases). The CDR3 spans 16 residues. Looked up from germline, CDR1 is KGHSH and CDR2 is LQKENI. V was clipped by 6 bases and J by 0 bases, with 15 bases between them. The CDR3 DNA is TGTGCCAGCTCCCGGGCACCCGGGGGCTCTGGAAACACCATATATTTT. It yields the protein CASSRAPGGSGNTIYF.

CDR3 nucleotides: TGTGCCAGCAGCTTTAAGGGAGGGTCGAGTGAGCAGTTCTTC. The encoded protein is CASSFKGGSSEQFF. This rearrangement joins TRBV7-2 to TRBJ2-1; 7 bases match TRBD2. J gave up 9 bases and V 3 bases, and 8 bases lay outside the gene matches. The CDR3 runs 14 residues. From germline, CDR1 is SGHTA and CDR2 FQGNSA.

The V gene is TRBV19, the J gene TRBJ2-2; possibly TRBD2 for D (5 bases). Germline values: CDR1 LNHDA, CDR2 SQIVND (reference sequence). Trimming cost V 6 bases and J 11 bases, with 10 bases left between them. The CDR3 spans 11 residues. DNA for the CDR3: TGTGCCAGTAGGGGAGCCCTCGAGCTGTTTTTT. Amino acid sequence: CASRGALELFF.

The chain has TRBV7-9 and TRBJ2-3; unclear D gene. The CDR3 extends over 16 amino acids. Trimming shortened V by 5 bases and J by 0 bases, and 15 bases separated the two germline ends. CDR1 and CDR2 from the germline V gene are SEHNR and FQNEAQ (reference sequence). In nucleotides, the CDR3 is TGTGCCAGCAGCCCGAACTACTCCTCTAGCACAGATACGCAGTATTTT. It encodes CASSPNYSSSTDTQYF.

V and J are TRBV5-6 and TRBJ2-5; D perhaps matches TRBD2 (6 bases). Germline V CDR1 and CDR2: SGHDT, YYEEEE. The V and J ends lost 0 bases and 0 bases respectively, with 9 bases between them. This CDR3 has 15 residues. Here the CDR3 reads CASSLAAGYQETQYF. The CDR3 nucleotides read TGTGCCAGCAGCTTGGCGGCGGGGTACCAAGAGACCCAGTACTTC. Using reference TRBV5-6 and TRBJ2-5 for the parts outside the CDR3, the full variable domain is DAGVTQSPTHLIKTRGQQVTLRCSPKSGHDTVSWYQQALGQGPQFIFQYYEEEERQRGNFPDRFSGHQFPNYSSELNVNALLLGDSALYLCASSLAAGYQETQYFGPGTRLLVL.

CDR3 residues: CASSATGVGYTF. The CDR3 nucleotides are TGTGCCAGCAGTGCGACAGGGGTTGGCTACACCTTC. V is TRBV28 and J is TRBJ1-2, with 8 bases that match TRBD1. Germline lookup yields CDR1 MDHEN and CDR2 SYDVKM. The CDR3 runs to 12 residues. Losses at the gene ends were 5 bases for V and 7 bases for J; bases not matched to a gene: 3.

The chain carries TRBV29-1 and TRBJ2-5, with TRBD1 matching over 7 bases. There are 13 residues in the CDR3. The germline V gene has CDR1 SQVTM and CDR2 ANQGSEA. V was clipped by 7 bases and J by 5 bases; unmatched bases: 10. CDR3: CSALGGAGETQYF. The DNA for the CDR3 is TGCAGCGCTTTAGGGGGCGCCGGGGAGACCCAGTACTTC.

With regard to this clone: One end of the junction fails to match germline, which may point to a read error. V gene TRBV5-4 combines with J gene TRBJ2-1, with D maybe TRBD2 (5 bases). Germline V gene data show CDR1 as SGHNT and CDR2 as YYREEE (reference sequence). The CDR3 runs 15 residues. In DNA, the CDR3 is TGCGCCAGCAGCTTGGTCGCGGGCTCCTACAATGAGCAGTTCTTC. Its translation: CASSLVAGSYNEQFF.

The chain combines TRBV6-5 with TRBJ1-2, with a weak D call TRBD1 (5 bases). The length of the CDR3 is 15 residues. The V and J ends lost 6 bases and 3 bases respectively, with 17 bases between them. Germline V CDR1 and CDR2: MNHEY, SVGAGI. CDR3 region: CASRKGRHADYGYTF. The DNA for the CDR3 is TGTGCCAGCAGAAAGGGGAGGCACGCGGACTATGGCTACACCTTC.

The rearrangement uses TRBV28 and TRBJ1-1; D unresolved. Germline lookup yields CDR1 MDHEN and CDR2 SYDVKM. The V and J ends lost 4 bases and 7 bases respectively, with 13 bases between them. The CDR3 runs to 13 residues. The CDR3 sequence is CASSSSDGGEAFF. Here the CDR3 DNA reads TGTGCCAGCAGTTCATCGGACGGAGGTGAAGCTTTCTTT.

The rearrangement uses TRBV27 and TRBJ2-7; D unresolved. Germline CDR1 MNHEY, CDR2 SMNVEV (reference sequence). V lost 4 bases, J lost 4 bases, and 20 bases lay in between. The CDR3 is 16 amino acids. In DNA form, the CDR3 reads TGTGCCAGCAGTTCAGTTGAGGATCTAAACCCTTACGAGCAGTACTTC. Encoded protein: CASSSVEDLNPYEQYF.

J is TRBJ1-4 and V is TRBV4-1; TRBD1 aligns across 8 bases. The germline V gene has CDR1 MGHRA and CDR2 YSYEKL. The CDR3 has 16 residues. The J segment lost 3 bases and the V segment lost 5 bases, leaving 8 bases of the junction unmatched. CDR3 loop: CASSYRGGMANEKLFF. The CDR3 DNA sequence: TGCGCCAGCAGCTACAGGGGGGGGATGGCTAATGAAAAACTGTTTTTT.

V gene TRBV4-3 combines with J gene TRBJ2-1; 8 bases align to TRBD2. Germline trimming cut 2 bases from V and 4 bases from J; bases unmatched to any gene: 13. In germline, CDR1 is LGHNA, CDR2 YSLEER. The CDR3 spans 18 residues. Here the CDR3 reads CASSQYRIIREGYNEQFF. In DNA, the CDR3 is TGCGCCAGCAGCCAATATCGGATTATTCGGGAGGGATACAATGAGCAGTTCTTC.

This sequence joins TRBV5-1 and TRBJ1-2; TRBD1 matches 8 bases. Trimming cost V 2 bases and J 4 bases; bases outside gene matches: 4. The CDR3 contains 14 residues. The germline V gene has CDR1 SGHRS and CDR2 YFSETQ. For the CDR3, the DNA is TGCGCCAGCAGCTTCCCGGGACAGGTCTATGGCTACACCTTC. Its protein product is CASSFPGQVYGYTF.

The rearrangement joins TRBV14 to TRBJ2-7; D remains ambiguous. This CDR3 is built from 12 residues. The V end was cut by 0 bases, the J end by 5 bases, with 5 bases between. Germline lookup yields CDR1 SGHDN and CDR2 FVKESK. This CDR3 is CASSQDFDEQYF. CDR3 coding DNA: TGTGCCAGCAGCCAAGATTTCGACGAGCAGTACTTC.

V gene TRBV4-1 combines with J gene TRBJ2-3; TRBD1 aligns across 8 bases. J lost 6 bases, V lost 3 bases, and 20 bases had no gene match. Germline V gene data show CDR1 as MGHRA and CDR2 as YSYEKL. This CDR3 spans 19 amino acids. The CDR3 DNA sequence: TGCGCCAGCAGCCACGAAGGGGGGACAGGCTTCGGTCGTACGGATACGCAGTATTTT. This encodes CASSHEGGTGFGRTDTQYF.

This clone showed up just once. The chain carries TRBV6-6 and TRBJ1-1; no reliable D call. The V end was cut by 2 bases, the J end by 0 bases, with 10 bases between. The length of the CDR3 is 15 residues. Germline assignment: CDR1 MNHNY and CDR2 SVGAGI (reference sequence). CDR3 residues: CASSYREAMNTEAFF. Written as DNA, the CDR3 is TGTGCCAGCAGTTACCGCGAGGCCATGAACACTGAAGCTTTCTTT.

J is TRBJ2-2 and V is TRBV29-1, with 15 bases that match TRBD2. The CDR3 spans 16 residues. Germline V lookup: CDR1 SQVTM, CDR2 ANQGSEA. V dropped 7 bases and J dropped 1; count of bases not matched to a gene: 4. CDR3 protein: CSAGLAGGLNTGELFF. The CDR3 DNA reads TGCAGCGCGGGACTAGCGGGAGGTTTGAACACCGGGGAGCTGTTTTTT.

The V call is TRBV18, the J call TRBJ2-7; 12 positions match TRBD1. CDR1 is KGHSH, CDR2 LQKENI, per germline. The CDR3 has 15 residues. The trim removed 2 bases at V and 3 bases at J, leaving 2 bases unmatched. The CDR3 DNA reads TGTGCCAGCTCACCAGGGACAGGGGGCCTCTACGAGCAGTACTTC. Translation: CASSPGTGGLYEQYF.

The chain has TRBV28 and TRBJ1-1; TRBD1 is a possible D gene (5 bases). The CDR3 covers 15 residues. Germline loops: CDR1 MDHEN, CDR2 SYDVKM. V lost 4 bases to trimming and J lost 2 bases, with 14 bases between them. CDR3 loop: CASSSLGGGNTEAFF. The CDR3 coding sequence is TGTGCCAGCAGTTCCCTGGGGGGGGGTAACACTGAAGCTTTCTTT.

V usage is TRBV4-3 and J usage is TRBJ1-6; a possible D gene is TRBD1 (5 bases). The germline gives CDR1 LGHNA, CDR2 YSLEER. CDR3 size: 19 residues. V was pared by 4 bases and J by 4 bases, with 23 bases between. This CDR3 is CASSLFLGVSAIYNSPLHF. The CDR3 nucleotides read TGCGCCAGCAGCCTTTTCTTAGGGGTTTCGGCTATTTATAATTCACCCCTCCACTTT.

The CDR3 region is CASRRRFGTKEPGELFF. In DNA, the CDR3 is TGTGCCAGCCGACGGCGTTTCGGGACTAAGGAGCCCGGGGAGCTGTTTTTT. The V and J genes are TRBV5-8 and TRBJ2-2; 7 bases agree with TRBD2. The CDR3 extends over 17 amino acids. Trimming took 7 bases from V and 6 from J; bases not matched to a gene: 18. CDR1 and CDR2 (germline): SGHTS, YDEGEE.

V gene TRBV2 combines with J gene TRBJ2-5, with 10 bases that match TRBD2. The CDR3 loop spans 16 amino acids. Germline CDR1 and CDR2: SNHLY and FYNNEI. Trimming removed 5 bases from V and 4 bases from J; junction bases left unmatched: 10. The CDR3: CASSLGGLAFGETQYF. The CDR3 DNA sequence: TGTGCCAGCAGTCTTGGGGGACTAGCGTTTGGAGAGACCCAGTACTTC.

The chain carries TRBV7-2 and TRBJ1-6; 11 nucleotides align to TRBD1. The junction had 3 bases not matched to a gene; V was cut back by 5 bases and J by 6 bases. In germline, CDR1 is SGHTA, CDR2 FQGNSA. The CDR3 contains 15 residues. CDR3 DNA sequence: TGTGCCAGCAGCCCCGGGACAGGGGGTAATTCACCCCTCCACTTT. Amino acids: CASSPGTGGNSPLHF.

This clone was counted once. The V and J genes are TRBV6-5 and TRBJ2-7; tentative D call: TRBD2 (5 bases). V was shortened by 3 bases and J by 2 bases, with 8 bases between the two germline ends. Per the germline V gene, CDR1 is MNHEY and CDR2 is SVGAGI. The CDR3 runs 13 residues. CDR3 nucleotides: TGTGCCAGCAGTTATGGGAGCACCTACGAGCAGTACTTC. Translated: CASSYGSTYEQYF.